This T cell receptor (beta chain) was sequenced during a study of OX40 agonist ivuxolimab in advanced cancers. Sequenced by immunoSEQ multiplex PCR; TCRdb stores in-frame clones only, minus some. The data hold about 49,000 clones, with roughly three quarters observed a single time. The CDR3 covers 12 residues. V was cut by 2 bases and J by 6 bases, with 8 bases left in between. Germline V CDR1 and CDR2: SGHNT, YYREEE (reference sequence). This chain connects TRBV5-4 to TRBJ1-1; no clear D. The TCR comes from an adult with an advanced solid tumor such as melanoma, head and neck, liver or kidney cancer. The starting material was CD4+ or CD8+ T cells sorted from blood, obtained in a trial of the OX40 agonist ivuxolimab. CDR3 bases: TGTGCCAGCAGCTTAGCGCAGGCTGAAGCTTTCTTT. Translating gives CASSLAQAEAFF.